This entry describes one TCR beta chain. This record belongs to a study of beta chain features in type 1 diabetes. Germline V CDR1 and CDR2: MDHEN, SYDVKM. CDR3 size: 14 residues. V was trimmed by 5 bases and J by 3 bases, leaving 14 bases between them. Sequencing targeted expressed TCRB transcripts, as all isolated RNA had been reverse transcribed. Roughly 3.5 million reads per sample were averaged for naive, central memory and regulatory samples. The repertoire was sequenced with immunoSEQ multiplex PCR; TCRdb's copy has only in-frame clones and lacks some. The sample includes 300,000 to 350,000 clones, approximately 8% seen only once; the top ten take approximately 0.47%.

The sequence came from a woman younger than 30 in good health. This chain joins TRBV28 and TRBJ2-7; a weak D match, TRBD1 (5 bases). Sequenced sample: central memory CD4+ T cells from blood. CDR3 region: CASSLPQTVYEQYF. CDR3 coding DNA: TGTGCCAGCAGTCTCCCTCAGACAGTCTACGAGCAGTACTTC.